This T cell receptor beta chain came from a study of blood T cell repertoires in COVID-19. Study-level background: Whether acute or convalescent, the COVID-19 samples came from the United States, Italy and Spain.

The table came from immunoSEQ multiplex PCR; TCRdb's copy has only in-frame clones and leaves some out. The sample yields more than 95,000 clones, approximately 78% seen once. The specimen sequenced was peripheral blood. The sequence was collected from a woman aged 80 or over with acute or convalescent COVID-19.

For the CDR3, the DNA is TGTGCCAGCAGCGATACCAGACAGTTCGGGGGAGGAAGAGAGACCCAGTACTTC. It specifies CASSDTRQFGGGRETQYF. V usage is TRBV6-2 or TRBV6-3 and J usage is TRBJ2-5; D may be TRBD2 (6 bases). CDR1 and CDR2 (germline): MNHEY, SVGEGT. The ends were cut back, 6 bases at V and 4 bases at J, with 27 bases in the middle. This CDR3 is built from 18 residues.